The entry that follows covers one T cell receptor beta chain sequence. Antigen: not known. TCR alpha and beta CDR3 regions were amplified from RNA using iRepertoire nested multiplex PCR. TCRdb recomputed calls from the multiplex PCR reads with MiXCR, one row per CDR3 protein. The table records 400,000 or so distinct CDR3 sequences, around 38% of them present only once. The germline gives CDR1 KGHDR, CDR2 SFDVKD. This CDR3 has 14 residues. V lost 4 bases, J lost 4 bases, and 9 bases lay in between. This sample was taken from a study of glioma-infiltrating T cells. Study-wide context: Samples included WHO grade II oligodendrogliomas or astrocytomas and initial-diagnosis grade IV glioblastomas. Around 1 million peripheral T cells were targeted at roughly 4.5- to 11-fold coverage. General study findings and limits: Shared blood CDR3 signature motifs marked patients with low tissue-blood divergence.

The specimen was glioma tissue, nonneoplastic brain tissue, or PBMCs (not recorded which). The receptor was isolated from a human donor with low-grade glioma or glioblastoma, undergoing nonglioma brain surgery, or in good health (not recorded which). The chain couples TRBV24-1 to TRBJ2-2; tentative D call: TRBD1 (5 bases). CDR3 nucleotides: TGTGCCACCAGTGACTACAGGAGCACCGGGGAGCTGTTTTTT. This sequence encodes CATSDYRSTGELFF.